Listed below are T cell receptor beta chains from one sample, sequenced in a study of siplizumab effects on memory and regulatory T cells. Produced via immunoSEQ multiplex PCR; TCRdb's table is partial and in-frame only. Of 45,000 to 60,000 clones detected, roughly nine tenths appear once; the ten largest clones hold around 0.3%. The source material was naive CD8+ T cells sorted from blood. The receptors were gathered from a human donor in good health. Both conserved end residues are part of each CDR3. Each record gives: D gene, V gene, J gene, clone size, CDR3 protein, CDR3 DNA. D genes are given only for firm matches. Some rows mark clone size as missing; the rest say once, few, many or name a class of expanded clone.

TRBD2	TRBV29-1	TRBJ2-7	.	CSAEMGLAGSPTYEQYF	TGCAGCGCCGAAATGGGACTAGCGGGAAGCCCGACCTACGAGCAGTACTTC
.	TRBV29-1	TRBJ2-1	.	CSVDGGLLSGEQFF	TGCAGCGTTGACGGGGGGCTGCTGAGCGGTGAGCAGTTCTTC
.	TRBV5-4	TRBJ2-1	few	CASSSPGLAYNEQFF	TGTGCCAGCAGCTCACCGGGACTCGCCTACAATGAGCAGTTCTTC
.	TRBV19	TRBJ2-2	.	CASQIGTRGTGELFF	TGTGCCAGTCAGATAGGGACCAGGGGTACCGGGGAGCTGTTTTTT
.	TRBV21-1	TRBJ1-5	.	CASSERQGELAQPQHF	TGTGCCAGCAGCGAGAGGCAGGGCGAGCTCGCTCAGCCCCAGCATTTT
TRBD2	TRBV19	TRBJ2-1	.	CASSIGSGGAIKDEQFF	TGTGCCAGTAGTATTGGGAGCGGGGGGGCCATAAAGGATGAGCAGTTCTTC
TRBD2	TRBV5-4	TRBJ2-2	.	CAIYTGGTNTGELFF	TGTGCCATCTATACCGGGGGGACGAACACCGGGGAGCTGTTTTTT
.	TRBV7-3	TRBJ1-1	.	CASSLSPLVAPTRTEAFF	TGTGCCAGCAGCTTATCCCCTCTCGTGGCCCCTACCCGCACTGAAGCTTTCTTT
.	TRBV29-1	TRBJ2-1	.	CSGRTLNEQFF	TGCAGCGGAAGGACACTGAATGAGCAGTTCTTC
TRBD1	TRBV5-6	TRBJ2-7	.	CASSLAGQGAGEQYF	TGTGCCAGCAGCTTGGCTGGACAGGGGGCCGGCGAGCAGTACTTC
.	TRBV7-9	TRBJ1-5	few	CASSYLTDNQPQHF	TGTGCCAGCAGCTACCTAACAGATAATCAGCCCCAGCATTTT
.	TRBV9	TRBJ1-1	few	CASRGVRGDNTEAFF	TGTGCCAGCAGAGGGGTAAGAGGGGATAACACTGAAGCTTTCTTT
TRBD2	TRBV5-1	TRBJ2-3	.	CASSAGTSGFTDTQYF	TGCGCCAGCAGCGCCGGGACTAGCGGCTTCACAGATACGCAGTATTTT
TRBD1	TRBV9	TRBJ2-5	.	CASSVWDRGQETQYF	TGTGCCAGCAGCGTATGGGACAGGGGGCAAGAGACCCAGTACTTC
TRBD1	TRBV27	TRBJ2-7	.	CASSLGTGGDEQYF	TGTGCCAGCAGTTTAGGGACAGGGGGTGACGAGCAGTACTTC
TRBD2	TRBV7-9	TRBJ2-7	.	CASSLDVAGDGLYEQYF	TGTGCCAGCAGCTTAGACGTCGCGGGGGACGGCCTCTACGAGCAGTACTTC
TRBD1	TRBV5-4	TRBJ2-7	.	CASSLEPQGNYEQYF	TGTGCCAGCAGCTTGGAACCACAGGGGAACTACGAGCAGTACTTC
.	TRBV11-2	TRBJ1-1	.	CASEYGEGMNTEAFF	TGTGCCAGCGAATACGGGGAAGGGATGAACACTGAAGCTTTCTTT
.	TRBV6-5	TRBJ2-5	.	CASSYEGGHQETQYF	TGTGCCAGCAGTTACGAGGGGGGACACCAAGAGACCCAGTACTTC
.	TRBV7-9	TRBJ2-3	.	CASSFQKSTDTQYF	TGTGCCAGCAGCTTTCAGAAGAGCACAGATACGCAGTATTTT
TRBD1	TRBV4-1	TRBJ2-7	.	CASSLLVDRTYEQYF	TGCGCCAGCAGCCTGCTAGTGGACAGGACCTACGAGCAGTACTTC
.	TRBV7-9	TRBJ1-1	once	CASSLWDTEAFF	TGTGCCAGCAGCTTGTGGGACACTGAAGCTTTCTTT
TRBD1	TRBV25-1	TRBJ1-5	.	CASSEDRVGQPQHF	TGTGCCAGCAGTGAGGACAGGGTGGGTCAGCCCCAGCATTTT
.	TRBV5-8	TRBJ2-1	.	CASSPQTEFLYNEQFF	TGTGCCAGCAGCCCCCAAACAGAATTCCTCTACAATGAGCAGTTCTTC
.	TRBV27	TRBJ1-1	once	CASSLDRTEAFF	TGTGCCAGCAGTTTAGATAGGACAGAAGCTTTCTTT
TRBD2	TRBV4-1	TRBJ2-7	few	CASSHTGLADYEQYF	TGCGCCAGCAGCCATACGGGACTAGCGGACTACGAGCAGTACTTC
.	TRBV27	TRBJ1-1	.	CASSLEGRGTEAFF	TGTGCCAGCAGTTTAGAGGGGAGGGGGACTGAAGCTTTCTTT
.	TRBV28	TRBJ2-1	.	CASSFSLGEQFF	TGTGCCAGCAGTTTTTCCCTTGGGGAGCAGTTCTTC
.	TRBV7-9	TRBJ1-4	.	CASSLVYAGQVEELFF	TGTGCCAGCAGCTTAGTTTATGCAGGGCAGGTTGAGGAACTGTTTTTT
TRBD1	TRBV19	TRBJ1-4	.	CASTTGTGDKLFF	TGTGCCAGTACGACCGGGACAGGGGACAAACTGTTTTTT
TRBD2	TRBV29-1	TRBJ2-1	.	CSVGSASGNNEQFF	TGCAGCGTTGGTTCGGCTAGCGGGAACAATGAGCAGTTCTTC
TRBD1	TRBV2	TRBJ2-4	.	CASSERRGQGAYKNIQYF	TGTGCCAGCAGTGAAAGAAGGGGACAGGGGGCCTACAAAAACATTCAGTACTTC
.	TRBV27	TRBJ2-3	.	CASSFSDSTDTQYF	TGTGCCAGCAGTTTTTCCGATAGCACAGATACGCAGTATTTT
.	TRBV19	TRBJ1-1	few	CASSFGTGINTEAFF	TGTGCCAGTAGTTTCGGAACAGGGATAAACACTGAAGCTTTCTTT
.	TRBV7-9	TRBJ2-3	.	CASSLNAAPSTDTQYF	TGTGCCAGCAGCTTAAACGCAGCTCCCAGCACAGATACGCAGTATTTT
TRBD1	TRBV2	TRBJ1-1	.	CASSEPDRGTEAFF	TGTGCCAGCAGTGAACCGGACAGGGGCACTGAAGCTTTCTTT
.	TRBV7-9	TRBJ2-2	.	CASSSYGGELFF	TGTGCCAGCAGCTCTTACGGCGGGGAGCTGTTTTTT
.	TRBV12-5	TRBJ1-5	.	CASGFPIDSNQPQHF	TGTGCTAGTGGTTTCCCTATAGACAGCAATCAGCCCCAGCATTTT
TRBD1	TRBV5-1	TRBJ2-2	.	CASFDTGVIGELFF	TGCGCCAGCTTTGACACAGGGGTAATAGGGGAGCTGTTTTTT
.	TRBV7-8	TRBJ2-7	once	CASSPRDISYEQYF	TGTGCCAGCAGCCCGAGGGACATCTCCTACGAGCAGTACTTC
.	TRBV27	TRBJ2-2	.	CASSFLTLALNTGELFF	TGTGCCAGCAGTTTCTTAACCCTAGCCCTGAACACCGGGGAGCTGTTTTTT
TRBD1	TRBV5-8	TRBJ1-6	.	CASSLTGGSPLHF	TGTGCCAGCAGCTTGACAGGGGGTTCACCCCTCCACTTT
TRBD2	TRBV4-1	TRBJ2-1	.	CASTTGGNEQFF	TGCGCCAGCACCACGGGGGGCAATGAGCAGTTCTTC